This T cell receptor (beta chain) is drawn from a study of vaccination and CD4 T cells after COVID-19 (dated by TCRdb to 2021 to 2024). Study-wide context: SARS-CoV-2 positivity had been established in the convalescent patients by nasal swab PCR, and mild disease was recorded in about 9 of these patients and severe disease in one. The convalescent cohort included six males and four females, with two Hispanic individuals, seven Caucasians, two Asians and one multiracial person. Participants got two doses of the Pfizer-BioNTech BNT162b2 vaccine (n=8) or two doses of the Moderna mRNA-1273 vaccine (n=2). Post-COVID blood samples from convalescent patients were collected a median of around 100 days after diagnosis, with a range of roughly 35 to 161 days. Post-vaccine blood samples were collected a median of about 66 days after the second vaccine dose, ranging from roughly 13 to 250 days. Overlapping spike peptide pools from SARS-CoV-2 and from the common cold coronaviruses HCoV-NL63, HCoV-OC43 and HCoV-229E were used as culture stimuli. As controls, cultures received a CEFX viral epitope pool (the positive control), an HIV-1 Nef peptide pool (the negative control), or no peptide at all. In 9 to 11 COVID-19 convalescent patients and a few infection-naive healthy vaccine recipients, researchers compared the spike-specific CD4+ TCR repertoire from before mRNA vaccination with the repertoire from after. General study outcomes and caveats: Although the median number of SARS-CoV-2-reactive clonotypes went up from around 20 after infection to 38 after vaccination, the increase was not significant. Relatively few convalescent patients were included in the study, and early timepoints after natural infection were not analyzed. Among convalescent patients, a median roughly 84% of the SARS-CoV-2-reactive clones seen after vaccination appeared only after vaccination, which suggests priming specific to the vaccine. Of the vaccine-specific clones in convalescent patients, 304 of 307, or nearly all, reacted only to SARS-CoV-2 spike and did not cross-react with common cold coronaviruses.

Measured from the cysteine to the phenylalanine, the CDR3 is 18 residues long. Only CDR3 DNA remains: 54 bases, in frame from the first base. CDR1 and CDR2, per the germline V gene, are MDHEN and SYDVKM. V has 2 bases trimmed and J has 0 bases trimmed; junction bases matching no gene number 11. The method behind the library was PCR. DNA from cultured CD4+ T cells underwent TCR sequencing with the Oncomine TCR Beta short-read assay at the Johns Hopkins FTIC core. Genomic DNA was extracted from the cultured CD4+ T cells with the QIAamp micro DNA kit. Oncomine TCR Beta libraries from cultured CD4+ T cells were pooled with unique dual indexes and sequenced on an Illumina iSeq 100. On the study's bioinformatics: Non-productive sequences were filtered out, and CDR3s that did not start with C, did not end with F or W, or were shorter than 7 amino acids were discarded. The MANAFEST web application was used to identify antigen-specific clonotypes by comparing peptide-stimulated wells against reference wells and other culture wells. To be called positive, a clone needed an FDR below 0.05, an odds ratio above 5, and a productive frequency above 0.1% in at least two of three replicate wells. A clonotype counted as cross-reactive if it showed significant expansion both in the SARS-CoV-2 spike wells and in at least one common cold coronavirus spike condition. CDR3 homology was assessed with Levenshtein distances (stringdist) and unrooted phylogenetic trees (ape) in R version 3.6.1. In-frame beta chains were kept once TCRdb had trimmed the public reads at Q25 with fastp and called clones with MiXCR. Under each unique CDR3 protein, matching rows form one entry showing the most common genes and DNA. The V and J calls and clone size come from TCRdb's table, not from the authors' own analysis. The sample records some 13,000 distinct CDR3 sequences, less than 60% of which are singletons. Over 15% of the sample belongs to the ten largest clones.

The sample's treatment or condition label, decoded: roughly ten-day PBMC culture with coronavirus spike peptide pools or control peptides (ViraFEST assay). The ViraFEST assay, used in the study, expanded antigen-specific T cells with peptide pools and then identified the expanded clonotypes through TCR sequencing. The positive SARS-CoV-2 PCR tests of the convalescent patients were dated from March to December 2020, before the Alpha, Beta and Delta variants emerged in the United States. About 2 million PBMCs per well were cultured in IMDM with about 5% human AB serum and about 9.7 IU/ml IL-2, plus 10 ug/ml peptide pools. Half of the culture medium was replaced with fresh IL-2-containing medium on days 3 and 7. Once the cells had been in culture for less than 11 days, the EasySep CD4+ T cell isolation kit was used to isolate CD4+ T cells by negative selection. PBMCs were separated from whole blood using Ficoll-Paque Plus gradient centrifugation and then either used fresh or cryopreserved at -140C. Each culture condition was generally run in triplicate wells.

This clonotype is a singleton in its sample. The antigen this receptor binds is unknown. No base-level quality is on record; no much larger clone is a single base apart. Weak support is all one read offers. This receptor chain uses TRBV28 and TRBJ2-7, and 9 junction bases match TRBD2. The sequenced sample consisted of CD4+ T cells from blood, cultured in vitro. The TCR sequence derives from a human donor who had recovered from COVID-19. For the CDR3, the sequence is CASSLATLAGTSSYEQYF. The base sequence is TGTGCCAGCAGTTTAGCGACCCTAGCGGGAACGAGCTCCTACGAGCAGTACTTC.